Sequencing of this T cell receptor (beta chain) was carried out in a study of blood T cell repertoires in COVID-19. This clone was found a few times. Method: immunoSEQ multiplex PCR; TCRdb's copy keeps in-frame clones and lacks some. The sample comprises approximately 150,000 clones, approximately 82% of which are singletons, and roughly 19% rests with the top ten. Sequencing input: peripheral blood. The origin of this receptor is a woman in her 70s who had recovered from COVID-19.

The CDR3 reads CAWAGLNSNQPQHF. The CDR3 bases are TGTGCCTGGGCCGGACTGAACAGCAATCAGCCCCAGCATTTT. The chain is built from TRBV30 and TRBJ1-5; D remains unclear. Germline V gene sequence: CDR1 GTSNPN, CDR2 SVGIG (reference sequence). V dropped 5 bases and J dropped 1 base, with 12 bases sitting between them. The CDR3 length is 14 residues.